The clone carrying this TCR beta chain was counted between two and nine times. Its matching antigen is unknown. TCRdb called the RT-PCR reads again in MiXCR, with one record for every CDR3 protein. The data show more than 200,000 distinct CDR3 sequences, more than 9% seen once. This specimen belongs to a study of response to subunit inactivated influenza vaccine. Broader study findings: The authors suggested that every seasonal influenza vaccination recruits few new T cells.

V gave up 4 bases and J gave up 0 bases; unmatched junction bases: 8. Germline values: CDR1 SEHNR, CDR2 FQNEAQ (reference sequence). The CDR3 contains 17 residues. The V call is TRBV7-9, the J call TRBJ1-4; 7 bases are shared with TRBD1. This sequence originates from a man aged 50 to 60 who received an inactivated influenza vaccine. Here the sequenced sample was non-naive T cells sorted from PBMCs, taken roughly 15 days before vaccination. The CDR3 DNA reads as TGTGCCAGCAGCTCGTTGACAGGGTGGACAACTAATGAAAAACTGTTTTTT. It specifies CASSSLTGWTTNEKLFF.